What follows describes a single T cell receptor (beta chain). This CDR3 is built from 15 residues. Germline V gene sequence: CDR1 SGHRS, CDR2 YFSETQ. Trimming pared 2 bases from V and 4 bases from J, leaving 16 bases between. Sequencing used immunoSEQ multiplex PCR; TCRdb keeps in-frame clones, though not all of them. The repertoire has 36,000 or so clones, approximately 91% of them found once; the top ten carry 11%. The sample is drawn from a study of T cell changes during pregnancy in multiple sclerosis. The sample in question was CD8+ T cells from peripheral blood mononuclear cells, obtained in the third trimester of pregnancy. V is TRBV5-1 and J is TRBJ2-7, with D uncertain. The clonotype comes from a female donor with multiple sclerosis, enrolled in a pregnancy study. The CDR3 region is CASSFEYATNYEQYF. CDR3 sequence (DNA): TGCGCCAGCAGCTTCGAGTATGCGACAAATTACGAGCAGTACTTC.